This T cell receptor beta chain was sequenced during a study of control samples from healthy donors and cancer patients. Data came from immunoSEQ multiplex PCR; TCRdb stores just in-frame clones and leaves some out. In the table there are roughly 220,000 clones, over 90% of which are singletons. The ends were cut back, 5 bases at V and 4 bases at J, with 15 bases in the middle. The CDR3 contains 15 residues. The germline CDR1 and CDR2 sequences are LNHNV and YYDKDF (reference sequence). This receptor was taken from a man aged 45-60 years in good health. Sequences were obtained from blood. The gene calls are TRBV15 and TRBJ1-5; D perhaps matches TRBD1 (5 bases). CDR3 loop: CATSPYGGVNQPQHF. Here the CDR3 DNA reads TGTGCCACCAGCCCATACGGAGGGGTGAATCAGCCCCAGCATTTT. The full variable domain, in which reference TRBV15 and TRBJ1-5 provide the parts outside the CDR3, is DAMVIQNPRYQVTQFGKPVTLSCSQTLNHNVMYWYQQKSSQAPKLLFHYYDKDFNNEADTPDNFQSRRPNTSFCFLDIRSPGLGDTAMYLCATSPYGGVNQPQHFGDGTRLSIL.